One and the same sample provided the 32 T cell receptor beta chains below, sequenced in a study of blood T cell repertoires in COVID-19. Using immunoSEQ multiplex PCR, the repertoire was profiled, and TCRdb retains in-frame clones only, with some absent. The sample contains 200,000 to 250,000 clones, 82% of which appear only once. The material sequenced was peripheral blood. These receptors originate from a woman of 80 years or more with COVID-19, enrolled during active disease.

CDR3 DNA: TGTGCCAGCAGTCCGGGACTAGCGGGGTACACAGATACGCAGTATTTT. Amino acids: CASSPGLAGYTDTQYF. This chain connects TRBV6-6 to TRBJ2-3; 13 nucleotides align to TRBD2. CDR3 length: 16 residues. The ends lost 5 bases at V and 2 bases at J; junction bases unmatched: 4. Germline loops: CDR1 MNHNY, CDR2 SVGAGI (reference sequence).

This clone was seen a few times. The J gene is TRBJ2-5, the V gene TRBV12-1; the table gives TRBD1 as D, unverified against the DNA. TRBV12-1 is termed a pseudogene. The CDR3 totals 19 residues. The CDR3 spells CASSSAGEGVPLVGETQYF. The CDR3 DNA reads as TGTGCCAGCAGCTCGGCAGGAGAGGGGGTTCCCTTAGTAGGAGAGACCCAGTACTTC.

A few counts support this clone. The chain has TRBV10-2 and TRBJ2-3; weak D call: TRBD1 (5 bases). V was pared by 3 bases and J by 2 bases, with 15 bases between. The CDR3 is made up of 16 amino acids. Germline V gives CDR1 WSHSY, CDR2 SAAADI. CDR3 DNA: TGCGCCAGCAGTGACCTCAAAAGGGGTTCCACAGATACGCAGTATTTT. Its translation: CASSDLKRGSTDTQYF.

V gene TRBV5-6 combines with J gene TRBJ1-5; no definite D call. The V and J ends lost 0 bases and 6 bases respectively, with 10 bases between them. Per germline, CDR1 SGHDT and CDR2 YYEEEE. CDR3 length: 14 amino acids. The CDR3 sequence is CASSLAGVGQPQHF. The CDR3 DNA is TGTGCCAGCAGCTTGGCAGGCGTAGGTCAGCCCCAGCATTTT.

This sequence joins TRBV3-1 (or the pseudogene TRBV3-2) and TRBJ2-1; TRBD2 aligns across 16 bases. The CDR3 sequence is 19 residues long. V lost 4 bases to trimming and J lost 6 bases; unmatched junction nucleotides: 12. The germline gives CDR1 LGHDT, CDR2 YNNKEL (reference sequence). This CDR3 reads CASSPASVGTSGGANEQFF. As DNA, the CDR3 is TGTGCCAGCAGCCCGGCCTCGGTCGGGACTAGCGGGGGGGCCAATGAGCAGTTCTTC.

This clone was detected only once. The chain links TRBV20-1 to TRBJ1-5; D unclear. The CDR3 is 14 residues long. CDR1 and CDR2 (germline): DFQATT, SNEGSKA (reference sequence). Trimming cost V 4 bases and J 3 bases, with 13 bases left between them. CDR3 sequence: CSAIDAQANQPQHF. As DNA, the CDR3 is TGCAGTGCTATTGACGCGCAGGCCAATCAGCCCCAGCATTTT.

The chain is built from TRBV7-2 and TRBJ1-2; D might be TRBD1 (6 bases). This CDR3 is 12 amino acids long. Deletions cut 4 bases from V and 6 bases from J, with 9 bases between. The germline CDR1 and CDR2 sequences are SGHTA and FQGNSA. The CDR3 protein is CASSSQGDGYTF. The CDR3 coding sequence is TGTGCCAGCAGCTCACAGGGAGATGGCTACACCTTC.

This clone was detected only once. This chain joins TRBV3-1 (or the pseudogene TRBV3-2) and TRBJ1-1; D is unclear. The germline gives CDR1 LGHDT, CDR2 YNNKEL (reference sequence). This CDR3 region has 14 residues. V shed 5 bases and J shed 4 bases, with 14 bases lying between them. The CDR3 loop reads CASSGQEGSTEAFF. The CDR3 coding sequence is TGTGCCAGCAGCGGTCAGGAGGGATCCACTGAAGCTTTCTTT.

This clone showed up just once. The chain is built from TRBV12-3 or TRBV12-4 and TRBJ1-2; D unclear. This CDR3 is built from 13 residues. V dropped 6 bases and J dropped 6 bases, with 14 bases sitting between them. The CDR3, as DNA: TGTGCCAGCAGACTGAGTGGAGGAAATGGCTACACCTTC. Translation gives CASRLSGGNGYTF.

The chain carries TRBV30 and TRBJ1-1; no reliable D call. Trimming stripped 4 bases from V and 1 base from J, with 7 bases between. The germline V gene encodes CDR1 GTSNPN and CDR2 SVGIG (reference sequence). The CDR3 is 12 residues long. The CDR3 loop is CAWKRANTEAFF. The CDR3 region has the DNA TGTGCCTGGAAGCGGGCGAACACTGAAGCTTTCTTT.

The chain combines TRBV6-5 with TRBJ1-2; 7 bases are a match to TRBD1. Looked up from germline, CDR1 is MNHEY and CDR2 is SVGAGI. The V gene end was trimmed by 0 bases and the J gene end by 8 bases; junction bases not matched to a gene: 6. CDR3 length: 14 amino acids. For the CDR3, the DNA is TGTGCCAGCAGTTACTCAGACAGGGATGGGGGCTACACCTTC. Amino acid sequence: CASSYSDRDGGYTF.

The V gene is TRBV6-1, the J gene TRBJ1-2, with D maybe TRBD1 (5 bases). CDR1 is MNHNS, CDR2 SASEGT, per germline. The V end lost 0 bases, the J end lost 2 bases, and 7 bases lay between the germline ends. This CDR3 comprises 14 residues. The CDR3 is CASSEAGGNYGYTF. CDR3 in DNA: TGTGCCAGCAGTGAAGCGGGGGGGAACTATGGCTACACCTTC.

This chain uses TRBV5-1 with TRBJ2-5, with a possible D match to TRBD2 (5 bases). CDR1 and CDR2 from the germline V gene are SGHRS and YFSETQ. V gave up 0 bases and J gave up 1 base, with 10 bases separating them. This CDR3 region has 15 residues. The CDR3 coding sequence is TGCGCCAGCAGCTTGGGCCACGGAGGCCAAGAGACCCAGTACTTC. This encodes CASSLGHGGQETQYF.

This clone was observed a few times. The chain uses TRBV30 and TRBJ1-3; D is unresolved. CDR3 length: 12 amino acids. The ends were cut back, 0 bases at V and 14 bases at J, with 14 bases in the middle. Germline loops: CDR1 GTSNPN, CDR2 SVGIG (reference sequence). CDR3 loop: CAWSVEDLGVYF. The CDR3 DNA reads TGTGCCTGGAGTGTAGAAGATTTAGGAGTATATTTT. Using reference TRBV30 and TRBJ1-3 for the parts outside the CDR3, the full variable domain is SQTIHQWPATLVQPVGSPLSLECTVEGTSNPNLYWYRQAAGRGLQLLFYSVGIGQISSEVPQNLSASRPQDRQFILSSKKLLLSDSGFYLCAWSVEDLGVYFGEGSWLTVV.

V and J are TRBV10-1 and TRBJ1-2; D unclear. Germline V gives CDR1 WNHNN, CDR2 SYGVQD (reference sequence). With 7 bases removed from V and 2 bases from J, the gap between germline ends came to 14 bases. The length of the CDR3 is 14 residues. In nucleotides, the CDR3 is TGCGCCAGCACATCCGCAGGTTCGAACTATGGCTACACCTTC. Protein product: CASTSAGSNYGYTF.

As concerns this clone: The sample carries other DNA sequences with the same CDR3. The gene calls are TRBV28 and TRBJ1-5; 8 positions match TRBD1. Trimming cost V 6 bases and J 7 bases; bases outside gene matches: 8. This CDR3 has 14 residues. CDR1 MDHEN and CDR2 SYDVKM come from the germline V gene. The CDR3 nucleotides are TGTGCCAGCAGGCCTGGACAGGGCGGACAGCCCCAGCATTTT. Translation gives CASRPGQGGQPQHF. Based on the CDR3 plus reference TRBV28 and TRBJ1-5, the full variable domain is DVKVTQSSRYLVKRTGEKVFLECVQDMDHENMFWYRQDPGLGLRLIYFSYDVKMKEKGDIPEGYSVSREKKERFSLILESASTNQTSMYLCASRPGQGGQPQHFGDGTRLSIL.

Written as DNA, the CDR3 is TGCGCCAGCAGCCCGAAGCCGGCGACAGTGAACACTGAAGCTTTCTTT. Protein: CASSPKPATVNTEAFF. The chain is built from TRBV4-1 and TRBJ1-1, with a possible D match to TRBD1 (5 bases). Trimming pared 4 bases from V and 0 bases from J, leaving 15 bases between. This CDR3 comprises 16 residues. In germline, CDR1 is MGHRA, CDR2 YSYEKL.

The chain employs TRBV7-2 and TRBJ1-1; no clear D gene. The CDR3 spans 13 residues. V was cut by 0 bases and J by 7 bases, with 9 bases left in between. Germline V gene lookup returns CDR1 SGHTA and CDR2 FQGNSA. CDR3 loop: CASSLALISEAFF. The DNA of the CDR3 is TGTGCCAGCAGCTTAGCGCTCATCAGTGAAGCTTTCTTT.

The V call is TRBV24-1, the J call TRBJ2-5; 7 bases align to TRBD1. The J segment lost 5 bases and the V segment lost 7 bases, leaving 21 bases of the junction unmatched. Germline CDR1 reads KGHDR; CDR2 reads SFDVKD. This CDR3 is 18 amino acids long. CDR3 coding DNA: TGTGCCACCAGAAGGAGGCCCCTCGACAGGGAGACTGACGAGACCCAGTACTTC. Its translation is CATRRRPLDRETDETQYF.

V and J are TRBV7-6 and TRBJ2-1, with 13 bases fitting TRBD2. Germline values: CDR1 SGHVS, CDR2 FNYEAQ. The junction had 6 bases not matched to a gene; V was cut back by 1 base and J by 0 bases. The CDR3 spans 19 residues. The CDR3 region is CASSLGGLAGQSSYNEQFF. The CDR3 region has the DNA TGTGCCAGCAGCTTAGGGGGACTAGCGGGGCAGAGCTCCTACAATGAGCAGTTCTTC.

The chain carries TRBV9 and TRBJ2-3, with 11 bases that match TRBD2. The trim removed 3 bases at V and 6 bases at J, leaving 9 bases unmatched. The CDR3 sequence is 16 residues long. CDR1 and CDR2 (germline): SGDLS, YYNGEE. Written as DNA, the CDR3 is TGTGCCAGCAGCGGGAAACTAGCGGGGGTTGCGGATACGCAGTATTTT. Translated, it gives CASSGKLAGVADTQYF.

The chain recombines TRBV9 with TRBJ2-1, with 8 bases fitting TRBD2. The CDR3 is 16 residues long. Trimming removed 1 base from V and 1 base from J; junction bases left unmatched: 4. Per germline, CDR1 SGDLS and CDR2 YYNGEE. The CDR3, as DNA: TGTGCCAGCAGCGTAAGGAGCGGGGGATCCTACAATGAGCAGTTCTTC. This sequence encodes CASSVRSGGSYNEQFF.

This clone has just one count. The CDR3 DNA reads as TGTGCCAGCAGCCCGGACAGATATGGCTACACCTTC. This encodes CASSPDRYGYTF. The chain is built from TRBV3-1 (or the pseudogene TRBV3-2) and TRBJ1-2; tentatively, D is TRBD1 (6 bases). Deletions cut 4 bases from V and 5 bases from J, with 8 bases between. This CDR3 comprises 12 residues. Germline V gene lookup returns CDR1 LGHDT and CDR2 YNNKEL (reference sequence).

This clone came up a few times. This sequence joins TRBV5-8 and TRBJ1-1, with unresolved D. Germline loops: CDR1 SGHTS, CDR2 YDEGEE. V lost 0 bases and J lost 0, with 9 bases in between. The CDR3 is made up of 15 amino acids. CDR3 sequence reads: CASSLAVLMNTEAFF. DNA of the CDR3: TGTGCCAGCAGCTTGGCCGTGTTAATGAACACTGAAGCTTTCTTT.

With regard to this clone: The same CDR3 is also encoded by other DNA sequences in this sample. This rearrangement joins TRBV18 to TRBJ2-5, with D possibly TRBD1 on 5 matching bases. Germline CDR1 and CDR2: KGHSH and LQKENI. The CDR3 runs to 13 residues. The V end was cut by 1 base, the J end by 4 bases, with 7 bases between. The CDR3 nucleotides read TGTGCCAGCTCACCACAAGGGGCAGAGACCCAGTACTTC. It encodes CASSPQGAETQYF. The full variable domain, its missing parts supplied by reference TRBV18 and TRBJ2-5, is NAGVMQNPRHLVRRRGQEARLRCSPMKGHSHVYWYRQLPEEGLKFMVYLQKENIIDESGMPKERFSAEFPKEGPSILRIQQVVRGDSAAYFCASSPQGAETQYFGPGTRLLVL.

The J gene is TRBJ1-1, the V gene TRBV27; no firm D call. The germline gives CDR1 MNHEY, CDR2 SMNVEV (reference sequence). This CDR3 is built from 14 residues. Trimming cost V 6 bases and J 4 bases, with 15 bases left between them. The CDR3 DNA reads TGTGCCAGCAGCACCGGGATAATGGGCACTGAAGCTTTCTTT. This translates into CASSTGIMGTEAFF.

V is TRBV5-4 and J is TRBJ2-5; 10 positions match TRBD2. The germline CDR1 and CDR2 sequences are SGHNT and YYREEE (reference sequence). CDR3 size: 15 residues. V shed 1 base and J 4 bases; nucleotides not matched to a gene: 4. The CDR3 region is CASSLQTSGRETQYF. The CDR3 region has the DNA TGTGCCAGCAGCTTGCAGACTAGCGGGCGAGAGACCCAGTACTTC.

The chain uses TRBV27 and TRBJ1-4; TRBD1 is a possible D gene (6 bases). The V and J ends lost 4 bases and 2 bases respectively, with 14 bases between them. This CDR3 has 16 residues. CDR1 MNHEY and CDR2 SMNVEV come from the germline V gene (reference sequence). The CDR3 region has the DNA TGTGCCAGCAGTTCTGCAGGGGTAGTGACTAATGAAAAACTGTTTTTT. It yields the protein CASSSAGVVTNEKLFF.

The chain combines TRBV19 with TRBJ2-7; 8 bases match TRBD2. Germline-derived CDR1 and CDR2 are LNHDA and SQIVND (reference sequence). V dropped 2 bases and J dropped 4; count of bases not matched to a gene: 4. There are 14 residues in the CDR3. The CDR3 reads CASSIKPSGYEQYF. The DNA of the CDR3 is TGTGCCAGTAGTATAAAGCCTAGCGGGTACGAGCAGTACTTC.

The chain combines TRBV28 with TRBJ2-7; possibly TRBD1 for D (5 bases). CDR3 length equals 14 residues. Trimming shortened V by 3 bases and J by 2 bases, and 11 bases separated the two germline ends. Germline CDR1 MDHEN, CDR2 SYDVKM. The CDR3: CASSFGHQTYEQYF. The CDR3 DNA sequence: TGTGCCAGCAGTTTTGGACACCAAACCTACGAGCAGTACTTC. The full variable domain, with the rest looked up from reference TRBV28 and TRBJ2-7, is DVKVTQSSRYLVKRTGEKVFLECVQDMDHENMFWYRQDPGLGLRLIYFSYDVKMKEKGDIPEGYSVSREKKERFSLILESASTNQTSMYLCASSFGHQTYEQYFGPGTRLTVT.

The chain recombines TRBV2 with TRBJ1-1; no clear D gene. The CDR3 totals 14 residues. Germline loops: CDR1 SNHLY, CDR2 FYNNEI. V lost 4 bases and J lost 8, with 17 bases in between. In DNA, the CDR3 is TGTGCCAGCAGTGTTAGTCCAGGTCTGTTAGAAGCTTTCTTT. This encodes CASSVSPGLLEAFF.

This clone was seen a single time. V usage is TRBV6-5 and J usage is TRBJ2-7; tentatively, D is TRBD1 (6 bases). The V end lost 2 bases, the J end lost 2 bases, and 13 bases lay between the germline ends. This CDR3 has 15 amino acids. Germline assignment: CDR1 MNHEY and CDR2 SVGAGI. The CDR3: CASSYGAGAPYEQYF. Written as DNA, the CDR3 is TGTGCCAGCAGTTACGGCGCAGGGGCCCCCTACGAGCAGTACTTC.